This T cell receptor beta chain is from a study of blood T cell repertoires in COVID-19. Study as a whole: Acute and convalescent COVID-19 specimens originated in the United States, Italy and Spain. Nucleic acid was either cDNA or gDNA, and it came from T cells, B-cell-depleted T cells, or PBMCs.

This CDR3 comprises 13 residues. Trimming pared 0 bases from V and 4 bases from J, leaving 8 bases between. Germline V gene data show CDR1 as SGHRS and CDR2 as YFSETQ. Method: immunoSEQ multiplex PCR; TCRdb's copy keeps in-frame clones and lacks some. The table shows around 140,000 clones, with about four fifths occurring only once. This sequence originates from a human donor in a cohort sampled during active COVID-19. Sequenced: peripheral blood. This sequence joins TRBV5-1 and TRBJ2-7; the D gene is possibly TRBD2 (5 bases). For the CDR3, the DNA is TGCGCCAGCAGCTTGGGCAGCGGATACGAGCAGTACTTC. Its protein product is CASSLGSGYEQYF.